The next 20 T cell receptor beta chains were all read from a single sample in a study of shared clonotypes between healthy human individuals. Sequencing used immunoSEQ multiplex PCR; TCRdb keeps in-frame clones, though not all of them. The sample has a few hundred thousand clones; around 81% are singletons. The sequenced sample consisted of PBMCs. The source is a woman aged 35 to 49 in good health. Some clones in this sample may be carry-over from other donors' samples.

This chain links TRBV4-3 with TRBJ2-7; perhaps D is TRBD1 or TRBD2 (5 bases each). V dropped 4 bases and J dropped 0 bases, with 13 bases sitting between them. Germline CDR1 LGHNA, CDR2 YSLEER. The CDR3 sequence is 15 residues long. CDR3 in amino acids: CASSLRGTSSYEQYF. CDR3 DNA: TGCGCCAGCAGCCTGAGAGGGACCAGCTCCTACGAGCAGTACTTC.

This rearrangement joins TRBV9 to TRBJ1-2, with 7 bases identical to TRBD1. CDR1 is SGDLS and CDR2 is YYNGEE in the germline V gene. There are 14 residues in the CDR3. Germline trimming cut 1 base from V and 7 bases from J; bases unmatched to any gene: 7. The CDR3 DNA reads TGTGCCAGCAGCGTACTAGGGGGCTCGGCTGGCTACACCTTC. Protein product: CASSVLGGSAGYTF. The whole variable domain, remainder taken from reference TRBV9 and TRBJ1-2, is DSGVTQTPKHLITATGQRVTLRCSPRSGDLSVYWYQQSLDQGLQFLIQYYNGEERAKGNILERFSAQQFPDLHSELNLSSLELGDSALYFCASSVLGGSAGYTFGSGTRLTVV.

This clone was found a few times. This rearrangement joins TRBV4-3 to TRBJ2-1; 7 nucleotides align to TRBD1. The germline CDR1 and CDR2 sequences are LGHNA and YSLEER. The CDR3 covers 15 residues. Trimming took 0 bases from V and 3 from J; bases not matched to a gene: 2. This CDR3 is CASSQDSGGYNEQFF. Here the CDR3 DNA reads TGCGCCAGCAGCCAAGATTCAGGGGGCTACAATGAGCAGTTCTTC.

The J gene is TRBJ2-5, the V gene TRBV5-1, with 8 nucleotides matching TRBD2. The DNA matches TRBJ2-7 better at its end, which makes the J call doubtful. This CDR3 has 13 amino acids. Germline-derived CDR1 and CDR2 are SGHRS and YFSETQ. The CDR3 DNA follows: TGCGCCAGCAAACTAGCGGAAACCTACGAGCAGTACTTC. Translation gives CASKLAETYEQYF.

V and J are TRBV5-1 and TRBJ2-2, with 9 bases that match TRBD1. V lost 2 bases and J lost 4; bases outside the gene matches: 3. Germline CDR1 is SGHRS and CDR2 is YFSETQ. This CDR3 is 15 amino acids long. Written as DNA, the CDR3 is TGCGCCAGCAGCTTACCGGGACAGGGCACCGGGGAGCTGTTTTTT. Its translation: CASSLPGQGTGELFF.

The chain has TRBV10-3 and TRBJ2-3; D uncertain. CDR3 size: 14 residues. Deletions cut 2 bases from V and 4 bases from J, with 10 bases between. The V gene's germline CDR1 is ENHRY and CDR2 SYGVKD. The CDR3 region is CAISEQARADTQYF. CDR3 nucleotide sequence: TGTGCCATCAGTGAGCAGGCTCGGGCAGATACGCAGTATTTT.

This chain joins TRBV5-4 and TRBJ2-5; 11 bases are a match to TRBD2. J gave up 2 bases and V 4 bases, and 7 bases lay outside the gene matches. The length of the CDR3 is 16 residues. Germline CDR1 is SGHNT and CDR2 is YYREEE (reference sequence). This chain's CDR3 is CASSQKTSGIQETQYF. CDR3 nucleotides: TGTGCCAGCAGCCAAAAGACTAGCGGGATACAAGAGACCCAGTACTTC.

CDR3 nucleotides: TGTGCCAGCTCACTGTCCGGGACAGTGGGTGAAAAACTGTTTTTT. This translates into CASSLSGTVGEKLFF. The gene calls are TRBV18 and TRBJ1-4; 7 bases line up with TRBD1. The CDR3 covers 15 residues. V lost 4 bases and J lost 7; bases outside the gene matches: 9. From germline, CDR1 is KGHSH and CDR2 LQKENI.

The chain employs TRBV28 and TRBJ2-1; 7 nucleotides match TRBD2. The CDR3 covers 15 residues. Germline trimming cut 4 bases from V and 6 bases from J; bases unmatched to any gene: 9. From germline, CDR1 is MDHEN and CDR2 SYDVKM. The CDR3 sequence is CASSSRETVFNEQFF. In DNA, the CDR3 is TGTGCCAGCAGTTCGCGGGAGACGGTTTTCAATGAGCAGTTCTTC.

The J gene is TRBJ2-7, the V gene TRBV13; either TRBD1 or TRBD2 may fit D (5 bases each). The CDR3 is 12 amino acids. Per the germline V gene, CDR1 is PRHDT and CDR2 is FYEKMQ (reference sequence). V lost 5 bases, J lost 6 bases, and 11 bases lay in between. The CDR3 nucleotides are TGTGCCAGCAGCCCCATCGGGGCCGAGCAGTACTTC. It encodes CASSPIGAEQYF.

This clone was seen a few times. The V call is TRBV5-1, the J call TRBJ2-5; D uncertain. This CDR3 contains 14 residues. The V and J ends lost 5 bases and 1 base respectively, with 12 bases between them. In germline, CDR1 is SGHRS, CDR2 YFSETQ. In DNA, the CDR3 is TGCGCCAGCAGTTACGCCCTGGGCCAAGAGACCCAGTACTTC. It is translated as CASSYALGQETQYF.

The V call is TRBV6-6, the J call TRBJ1-1; D gene uncertain. The V gene's germline CDR1 is MNHNY and CDR2 SVGAGI (reference sequence). The V gene lost 0 bases and the J gene lost 3 bases, with 8 bases spanning the gap. The CDR3 runs 14 residues. For the CDR3, the DNA is TGTGCCAGCAGTTACTCGAGGGTTTACACTGAAGCTTTCTTT. The encoded protein is CASSYSRVYTEAFF.

The chain recombines TRBV7-9 with TRBJ2-7, with a tentative D call TRBD2 (6 bases). Germline CDR1 is SEHNR and CDR2 is FQNEAQ (reference sequence). The CDR3 covers 12 residues. V was pared by 3 bases and J by 7 bases, with 10 bases between. The CDR3 DNA is TGTGCCAGCAGCTTGACTAGTCCAGAGCAGTACTTC. This codes for CASSLTSPEQYF.

The chain couples TRBV6-6 to TRBJ2-7; D uncertain. Per germline, CDR1 MNHNY and CDR2 SVGAGI (reference sequence). The CDR3 has 13 amino acids. The germline V and J ends were trimmed by 1 base and 6 bases, with 10 bases remaining between them. The CDR3 nucleotides read TGTGCCAGCAGTTACTGGGGTAAGAGCGAGCAGTACTTC. Translation gives CASSYWGKSEQYF.

The chain carries TRBV28 and TRBJ2-7; TRBD1 matches 10 bases. With V trimmed by 7 bases and J by 4 bases, 13 bases remained unmatched. Per germline, CDR1 MDHEN and CDR2 SYDVKM. The CDR3 loop spans 16 amino acids. The CDR3 DNA reads TGTGCCAGCAACTCCCCCGGGACAGGGGTCGGGTACGAGCAGTACTTC. Amino acids: CASNSPGTGVGYEQYF.

CDR3 in amino acids: CASSPLGIPNEKLFF. The CDR3 region has the DNA TGTGCCAGCTCACCACTAGGGATCCCGAATGAAAAACTGTTTTTT. The V call is TRBV18, the J call TRBJ1-4, with D hard to call. The germline gives CDR1 KGHSH, CDR2 LQKENI. Trimming pared 1 base from V and 5 bases from J, leaving 11 bases between. The CDR3 has 15 amino acids.

This chain joins TRBV30 and TRBJ2-7; 14 bases match TRBD2. The CDR3 spans 14 residues. V was pared by 6 bases and J by 6 bases, with 7 bases of the junction left unmatched. Germline V CDR1 and CDR2: GTSNPN, SVGIG (reference sequence). In DNA form, the CDR3 reads TGTGCCTGCAGGGTGACTAGCGGGAGGGGCGAGCAGTACTTC. Translation gives CACRVTSGRGEQYF.

The V and J genes are TRBV11-3 and TRBJ2-3, with 11 bases matching TRBD2. Germline CDR1 and CDR2: SGHNT and YENEEA. The CDR3 extends over 16 amino acids. J gave up 2 bases and V 5 bases, and 6 bases lay outside the gene matches. In nucleotides, the CDR3 is TGTGCCAGCAGCGCAGGGACTAGCGGTGCCACAGATACGCAGTATTTT. Residues: CASSAGTSGATDTQYF.

This clone was observed a few times. The chain uses TRBV11-1 and TRBJ2-1; 10 bases match TRBD1. The germline CDR1 and CDR2 sequences are SGHAT and FQDESV (reference sequence). The trim removed 3 bases at V and 3 bases at J, leaving 8 bases unmatched. The CDR3 has 17 amino acids. This CDR3 reads CASSLGTGTGVYNEQFF. The CDR3 region has the DNA TGTGCCAGCAGCTTGGGGACGGGGACAGGGGTCTACAATGAGCAGTTCTTC.

V is TRBV10-3 and J is TRBJ2-1; TRBD2 matches at 14 bases. With 6 bases clipped from V and 4 bases from J, the junction kept 5 bases outside the gene matches. CDR3 length equals 16 residues. Germline V lookup: CDR1 ENHRY, CDR2 SYGVKD. Written as DNA, the CDR3 is TGTGCCATCAGGGGACTAGCGGGAGTGGGGTACAATGAGCAGTTCTTC. It is translated as CAIRGLAGVGYNEQFF.